The 16 T cell receptor beta chains given below trace back to one sample, sequenced in a study of prognosis after radiotherapy for stage I lung cancer. Genomic DNA provided the template from which TCR beta CDR3 was amplified by two-round multiplex PCR. Primers (each specific to one TRBV or TRBJ gene) were used in first-round PCR. TCRdb processed the multiplex PCR reads anew with MiXCR; each CDR3 protein has one entry. The sample holds around 59,000 distinct CDR3 sequences; around 27% are singletons and the top ten take 6% to 9%. The sequenced sample was PBMCs, obtained before or after stereotactic body radiation therapy (not recorded which). The receptor source for this set is a donor aged 50 or older with non-small cell lung cancer.

This clonotype has ten or more counts. The chain has TRBV19 and TRBJ2-2, with no clear D. Trimming shortened V by 6 bases and J by 1 base, and 9 bases separated the two germline ends. Germline V gene lookup returns CDR1 LNHDA and CDR2 SQIVND (reference sequence). This CDR3 region has 14 residues. In DNA form, the CDR3 reads TGTGCCAGTAGACTTGACTGGAACACCGGGGAGCTGTTTTTT. It codes for CASRLDWNTGELFF.

A word on this clonotype: This may arise from a read error, as a much more abundant clone is one base away. The V gene is TRBV3-1, the J gene TRBJ2-6, with D unresolved. This CDR3 comprises 14 residues. Germline-derived CDR1 and CDR2 are LGHDT and YNNKEL (reference sequence). The CDR3 nucleotides read TGTGCCGGCAGCCAAGCTGCTGGGGCCAACGTCCTGACTTTC. It codes for CAGSQAAGANVLTF.

Ten or more counts support this clonotype. The chain recombines TRBV5-1 with TRBJ1-2; D is undetermined. Trimming pared 4 bases from V and 5 bases from J, leaving 15 bases between. The germline CDR1 and CDR2 sequences are SGHRS and YFSETQ. CDR3 size: 14 residues. The CDR3 nucleotides are TGCGCCAGCAGCCACGGGGAGGAAACGTATGGCTACACCTTC. Its translation: CASSHGEETYGYTF.

This clonotype was found many times. The chain uses TRBV5-1 and TRBJ1-2, with D uncertain. This CDR3 spans 13 amino acids. Trimming removed 4 bases at V and 4 bases at J, with 11 bases between. CDR1 SGHRS and CDR2 YFSETQ come from the germline V gene. CDR3 coding DNA: TGCGCCAGCAGCCGCGGACGGAGCTATGGCTACACCTTC. The encoded protein is CASSRGRSYGYTF.

This clonotype has just a few counts. The chain uses TRBV5-1 and TRBJ2-1; TRBD2 matches 8 bases. The J segment lost 7 bases and the V segment lost 6 bases, leaving 9 bases of the junction unmatched. CDR3 length equals 14 residues. The germline V gene has CDR1 SGHRS and CDR2 YFSETQ. CDR3 region: CASNRGGSVNEQFF. CDR3 nucleotides: TGCGCCAGCAACCGGGGGGGGTCCGTAAATGAGCAGTTCTTC.

V is TRBV7-9 and J is TRBJ2-7; D gene ambiguous. The CDR3 totals 15 residues. Trimming took 1 base from V and 7 from J, leaving 17 bases between them. Germline lookup yields CDR1 SEHNR and CDR2 FQNEAQ (reference sequence). CDR3 protein: CASSLGNNKGGEQYF. In nucleotides, the CDR3 is TGTGCCAGCAGCTTAGGAAATAATAAGGGTGGGGAGCAGTACTTC.

Remarks on this clonotype: Germline is not matched at one junction end, which may reflect a read error. V and J are TRBV6-1 and TRBJ2-1; perhaps TRBD2 as D (5 bases). The CDR3 has 17 residues. Germline assignment: CDR1 MNHNS and CDR2 SASEGT. CDR3 loop: CASSEKTLRVRHNEQFF. CDR3 in DNA: TGTGCCAGCAGTGAAAAAACACTGCGGGTGCGGCACAATGAGCAGTTCTTT.

The table lists this clonotype with many counts. This rearrangement joins TRBV29-1 to TRBJ1-2, with D maybe TRBD1 (5 bases). The V end lost 7 bases, the J end lost 4 bases, and 22 bases lay between the germline ends. Germline V gene lookup returns CDR1 SQVTM and CDR2 ANQGSEA. The CDR3 extends over 15 amino acids. The CDR3 nucleotides read TGCAGCGCCCATGCGGAGGCAGGGAGTTTCTATGGCTACACCTTC. This encodes CSAHAEAGSFYGYTF.

In regard to this clonotype: One end of the junction varies from germline; a read error may be responsible. This chain joins TRBV2 and TRBJ1-2; 8 nucleotides line up with TRBD1. Germline V gene data show CDR1 as SNHLY and CDR2 as FYNNEI. The CDR3 runs 16 residues. The CDR3 sequence is CTSREGQAGNNYGYTF. As DNA, the CDR3 is TGTACCAGCAGGGAGGGACAGGCGGGCAATAACTATGGCTACACCTTC.

In its sample, this clonotype was seen many times. The CDR3 loop is CASSVGLGSYNEQFF. The DNA for the CDR3 is TGTGCCAGCAGCGTAGGGTTAGGGTCCTACAATGAGCAGTTCTTC. The V and J genes are TRBV9 and TRBJ2-1; unclear D gene. Germline V CDR1 and CDR2: SGDLS, YYNGEE. The CDR3 is 15 residues long. The ends were cut back, 0 bases at V and 1 base at J, with 8 bases in the middle.

This clonotype was counted at least ten times. This chain connects TRBV20-1 to TRBJ2-1; TRBD2 aligns across 10 bases. Germline CDR1 reads DFQATT; CDR2 reads SNEGSKA (reference sequence). V shed 1 base and J 3 bases; nucleotides not matched to a gene: 3. The CDR3 contains 15 residues. The CDR3: CSARVAGGVYNEQFF. CDR3 DNA sequence: TGCAGTGCTAGAGTAGCGGGGGGTGTCTACAATGAGCAGTTCTTC.

This clonotype was seen at least ten times. The chain couples TRBV7-8 to TRBJ1-1; D unresolved. This CDR3 is built from 14 residues. Trimming stripped 3 bases from V and 1 base from J, with 9 bases between. The V gene's germline CDR1 is SGHVS and CDR2 FQNEAQ. The CDR3 protein is CASSLTHRNTEAFF. Here the CDR3 DNA reads TGTGCCAGCAGCTTGACTCACAGGAACACTGAAGCTTTCTTT.

This clonotype was counted ten times or more. This rearrangement joins TRBV12-3 or TRBV12-4 to TRBJ2-7; D is possibly TRBD1 (5 bases). Trimming cost V 5 bases and J 3 bases, with 23 bases left between them. This CDR3 region has 17 residues. CDR3 sequence reads: CASSKTLRTSTHYEQYF. The CDR3 nucleotides are TGTGCCAGCAGTAAAACTCTCAGGACATCGACACACTACGAGCAGTACTTC.

This clonotype was picked up many times. The DNA for the CDR3 is TGCGCCAGCAGCTTGAACTTGCTACAGGGGGGTCGAGAAAAACTGTTTTTT. Translation: CASSLNLLQGGREKLFF. This chain connects TRBV5-1 to TRBJ1-4; 8 bases line up with TRBD1. CDR3 length equals 17 residues. Germline CDR1 is SGHRS and CDR2 is YFSETQ. After removal of 1 base from V and 8 bases from J, the junction contained 13 bases not matched to a gene.

The table lists this clonotype with many counts. The chain combines TRBV3-1 with TRBJ2-5; 14 bases map to TRBD2. From germline, CDR1 is LGHDT and CDR2 YNNKEL (reference sequence). After removal of 0 bases from V and 5 bases from J, the junction contained 8 bases not matched to a gene. The CDR3 has 18 residues. The CDR3 nucleotides read TGTGCCAGCAGCCAAGATAGGACTAGCGGGGGGCTCGGTGAGACCCAGTACTTC. Its protein is CASSQDRTSGGLGETQYF.

The DNA for the CDR3 is TGTGCCAGCTCTCGAAGGACAGGGGCCCGTGGTAGCAATCAGCCCCAGCATTTT. It codes for CASSRRTGARGSNQPQHF. The genes are TRBV28 and TRBJ1-5; 9 nucleotides align to TRBD1. CDR1 MDHEN and CDR2 SYDVKM come from the germline V gene. The CDR3 runs to 18 residues. The V and J ends lost 8 bases and 0 bases, in that order; junction bases with no gene match: 14.